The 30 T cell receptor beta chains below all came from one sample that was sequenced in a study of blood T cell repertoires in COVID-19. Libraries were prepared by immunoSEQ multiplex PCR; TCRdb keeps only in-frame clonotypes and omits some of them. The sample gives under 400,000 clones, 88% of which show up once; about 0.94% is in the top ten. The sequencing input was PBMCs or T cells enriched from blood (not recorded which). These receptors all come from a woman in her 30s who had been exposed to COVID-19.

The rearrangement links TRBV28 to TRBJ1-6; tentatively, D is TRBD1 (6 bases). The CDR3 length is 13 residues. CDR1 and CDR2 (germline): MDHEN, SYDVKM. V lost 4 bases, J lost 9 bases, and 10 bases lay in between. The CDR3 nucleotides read TGTGCCAGCAGTTCACGGACAGTTTCACCCCTCCACTTT. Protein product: CASSSRTVSPLHF.

CDR3 region: CASSPPGGQGANGYTF. The CDR3 bases are TGTGCCAGCTCACCACCCGGGGGGCAGGGGGCGAACGGCTACACCTTC. The chain employs TRBV18 and TRBJ1-2; the match to TRBD1 covers 8 bases. Germline CDR1 reads KGHSH; CDR2 reads LQKENI. The ends lost 0 bases at V and 8 bases at J; junction bases unmatched: 11. The CDR3 is made up of 16 amino acids.

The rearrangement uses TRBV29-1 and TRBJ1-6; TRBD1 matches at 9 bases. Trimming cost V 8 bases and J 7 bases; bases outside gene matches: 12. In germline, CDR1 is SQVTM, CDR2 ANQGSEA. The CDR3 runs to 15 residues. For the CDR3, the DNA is TGCAGCTCGGGGGACAGGGCCCCGAGCAATTCACCCCTCCACTTT. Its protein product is CSSGDRAPSNSPLHF.

Here the CDR3 DNA reads TGTGCCAGCAGCTCCGGGGGGGTTCTCTATGGCTACACCTTC. Its protein product is CASSSGGVLYGYTF. The chain couples TRBV11-2 to TRBJ1-2; possible D gene TRBD1, 5 bases. Germline V gene sequence: CDR1 SGHAT, CDR2 FQNNGV. Trimming cost V 4 bases and J 4 bases, with 13 bases left between them. This CDR3 spans 14 amino acids. Drawing the rest from reference TRBV11-2 and TRBJ1-2, the complete variable domain is EAGVAQSPRYKIIEKRQSVAFWCNPISGHATLYWYQQILGQGPKLLIQFQNNGVVDDSQLPKDRFSAERLKGVDSTLKIQPAKLEDSAVYLCASSSGGVLYGYTFGSGTRLTVV.

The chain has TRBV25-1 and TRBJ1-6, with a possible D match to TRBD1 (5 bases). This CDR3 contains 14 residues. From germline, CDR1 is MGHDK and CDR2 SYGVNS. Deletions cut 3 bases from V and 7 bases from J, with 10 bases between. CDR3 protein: CASSDHGGNSPLHF. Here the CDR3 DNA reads TGTGCCAGCAGTGACCACGGGGGGAATTCACCCCTCCACTTT.

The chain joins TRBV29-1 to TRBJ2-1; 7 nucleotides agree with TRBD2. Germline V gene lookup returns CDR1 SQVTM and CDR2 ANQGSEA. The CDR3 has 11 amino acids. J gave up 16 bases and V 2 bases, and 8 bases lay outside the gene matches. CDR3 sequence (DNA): TGCAGCGTTGAAAGCGGGGATCCGTCCTTCTTC. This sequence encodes CSVESGDPSFF.

The CDR3 DNA reads as TGTGCCAGCAGTTTACCCTCAGGGCCCCAACAGTTCTTC. This translates into CASSLPSGPQQFF. This rearrangement joins TRBV28 to TRBJ2-1; the D gene is possibly TRBD1 (5 bases). V lost 2 bases and J 13 bases, leaving 15 bases between the germline ends. The CDR3 contains 13 residues. Germline values: CDR1 MDHEN, CDR2 SYDVKM.

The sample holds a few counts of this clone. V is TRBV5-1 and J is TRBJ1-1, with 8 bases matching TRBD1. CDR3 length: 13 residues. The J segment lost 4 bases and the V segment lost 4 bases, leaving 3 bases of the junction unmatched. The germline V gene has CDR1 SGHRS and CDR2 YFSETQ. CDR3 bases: TGCGCCAGCAGCCCTGACAGGGGCACTGAAGCTTTCTTT. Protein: CASSPDRGTEAFF.

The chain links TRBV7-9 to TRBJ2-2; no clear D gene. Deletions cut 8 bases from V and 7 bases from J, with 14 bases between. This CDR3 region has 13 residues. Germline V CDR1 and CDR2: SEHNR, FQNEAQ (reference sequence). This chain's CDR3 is CASDPQADGELFF. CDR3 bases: TGTGCCAGCGACCCCCAGGCAGACGGGGAGCTGTTTTTT.

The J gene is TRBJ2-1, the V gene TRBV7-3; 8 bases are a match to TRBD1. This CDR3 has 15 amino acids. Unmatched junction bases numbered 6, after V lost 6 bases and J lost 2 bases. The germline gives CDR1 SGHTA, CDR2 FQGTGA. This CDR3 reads CASSLDRGPYNEQFF. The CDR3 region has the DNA TGTGCCAGCAGTCTAGACAGGGGCCCCTACAATGAGCAGTTCTTC.

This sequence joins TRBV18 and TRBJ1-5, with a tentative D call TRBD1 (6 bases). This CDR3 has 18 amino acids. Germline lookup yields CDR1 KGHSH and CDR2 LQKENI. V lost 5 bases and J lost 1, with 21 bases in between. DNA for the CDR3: TGTGCCAGCTCATCCCCGTTAAATAAACAGGGAAGCAATCAGCCCCAGCATTTT. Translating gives CASSSPLNKQGSNQPQHF.

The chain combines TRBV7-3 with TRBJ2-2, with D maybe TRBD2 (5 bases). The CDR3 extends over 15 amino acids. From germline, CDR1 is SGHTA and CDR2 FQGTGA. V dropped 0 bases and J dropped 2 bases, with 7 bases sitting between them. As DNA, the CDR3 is TGTGCCAGCAGCTTAACGGGGAGAAACACCGGGGAGCTGTTTTTT. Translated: CASSLTGRNTGELFF.

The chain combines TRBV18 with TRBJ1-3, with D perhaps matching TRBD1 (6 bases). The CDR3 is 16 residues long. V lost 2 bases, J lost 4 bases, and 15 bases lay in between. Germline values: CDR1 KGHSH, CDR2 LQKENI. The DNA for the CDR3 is TGTGCCAGCTCACCATTGGGGGCGGAGGAAGGAAACACCATATATTTT. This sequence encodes CASSPLGAEEGNTIYF.

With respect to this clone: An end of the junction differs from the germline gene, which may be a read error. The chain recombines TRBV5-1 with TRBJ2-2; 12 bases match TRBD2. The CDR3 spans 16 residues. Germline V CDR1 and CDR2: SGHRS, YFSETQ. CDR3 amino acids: CASSFTGLAGTGELFF. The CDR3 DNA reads TGCGCCAGCAGCTTTACTGGACTAGCGGGAACCGGCGAGCTGTTTTTT.

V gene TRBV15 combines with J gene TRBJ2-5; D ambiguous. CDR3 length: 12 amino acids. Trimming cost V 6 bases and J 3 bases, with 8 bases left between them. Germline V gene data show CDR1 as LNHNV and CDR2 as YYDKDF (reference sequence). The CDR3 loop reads CATSRIEETQYF. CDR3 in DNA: TGTGCCACCAGTAGAATAGAAGAGACCCAGTACTTC. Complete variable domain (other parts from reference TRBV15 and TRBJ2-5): DAMVIQNPRYQVTQFGKPVTLSCSQTLNHNVMYWYQQKSSQAPKLLFHYYDKDFNNEADTPDNFQSRRPNTSFCFLDIRSPGLGDTAMYLCATSRIEETQYFGPGTRLLVL.

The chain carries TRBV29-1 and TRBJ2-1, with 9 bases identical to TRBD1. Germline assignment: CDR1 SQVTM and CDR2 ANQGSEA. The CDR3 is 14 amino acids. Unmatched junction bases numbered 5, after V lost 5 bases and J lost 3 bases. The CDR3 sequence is CSVSGQGVYNEQFF. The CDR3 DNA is TGCAGCGTTTCGGGACAGGGTGTCTACAATGAGCAGTTCTTC.

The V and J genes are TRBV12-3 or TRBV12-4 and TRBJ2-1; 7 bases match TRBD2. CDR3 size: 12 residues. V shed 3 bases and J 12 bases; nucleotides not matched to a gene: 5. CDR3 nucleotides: TGTGCCAGCAGTTTTGCGGGAGTATGGCAGTTCTTC. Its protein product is CASSFAGVWQFF.

The CDR3: CATGQGGQPQHF. The DNA for the CDR3 is TGTGCCACCGGACAGGGCGGACAGCCCCAGCATTTT. V gene TRBV28 combines with J gene TRBJ1-5, with 8 bases that match TRBD1. The CDR3 is made up of 12 amino acids. The V and J ends lost 10 bases and 7 bases, in that order; junction bases with no gene match: 6. Germline V gene data show CDR1 as MDHEN and CDR2 as SYDVKM. Full variable domain (rest looked up from reference TRBV28 and TRBJ1-5): DVKVTQSSRYLVKRTGEKVFLECVQDMDHENMFWYRQDPGLGLRLIYFSYDVKMKEKGDIPEGYSVSREKKERFSLILESASTNQTSMYLCATGQGGQPQHFGDGTRLSIL.

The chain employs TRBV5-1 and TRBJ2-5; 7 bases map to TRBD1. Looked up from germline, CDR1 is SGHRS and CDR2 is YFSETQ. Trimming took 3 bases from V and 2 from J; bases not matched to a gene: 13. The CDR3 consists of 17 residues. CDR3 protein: CASSYAITGTAQETQYF. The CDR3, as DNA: TGCGCCAGCAGCTACGCAATTACCGGGACAGCACAAGAGACCCAGTACTTC.

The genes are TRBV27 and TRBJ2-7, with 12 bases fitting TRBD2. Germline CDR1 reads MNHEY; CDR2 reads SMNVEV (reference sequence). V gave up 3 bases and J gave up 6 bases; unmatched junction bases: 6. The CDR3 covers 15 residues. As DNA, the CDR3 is TGTGCCAGCAGTTTGGAAGGGACTAGCGGGTTCGAGCAGTACTTC. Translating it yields CASSLEGTSGFEQYF.

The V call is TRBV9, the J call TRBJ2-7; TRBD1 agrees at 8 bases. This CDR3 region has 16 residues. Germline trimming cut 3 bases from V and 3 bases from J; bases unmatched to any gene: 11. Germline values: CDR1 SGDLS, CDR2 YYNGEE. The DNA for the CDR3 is TGTGCCAGCAGCGCTTCCGGACAGGGATCCCTCTACGAGCAGTACTTC. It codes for CASSASGQGSLYEQYF.

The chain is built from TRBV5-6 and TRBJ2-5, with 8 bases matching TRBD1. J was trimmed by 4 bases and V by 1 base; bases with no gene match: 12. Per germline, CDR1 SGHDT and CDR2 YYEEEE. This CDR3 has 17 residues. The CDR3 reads CASSLPTGQVFRETQYF. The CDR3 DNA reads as TGTGCCAGCAGCTTGCCCACGGGACAGGTATTCCGAGAGACCCAGTACTTC. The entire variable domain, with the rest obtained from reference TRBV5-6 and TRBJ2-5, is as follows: DAGVTQSPTHLIKTRGQQVTLRCSPKSGHDTVSWYQQALGQGPQFIFQYYEEEERQRGNFPDRFSGHQFPNYSSELNVNALLLGDSALYLCASSLPTGQVFRETQYFGPGTRLLVL.

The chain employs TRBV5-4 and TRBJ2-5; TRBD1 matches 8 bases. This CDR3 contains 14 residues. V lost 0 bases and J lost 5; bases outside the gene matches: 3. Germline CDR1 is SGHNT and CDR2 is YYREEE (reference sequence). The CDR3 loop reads CASSLGGQVETQYF. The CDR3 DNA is TGTGCCAGCAGCTTGGGGGGACAGGTCGAGACCCAGTACTTC.

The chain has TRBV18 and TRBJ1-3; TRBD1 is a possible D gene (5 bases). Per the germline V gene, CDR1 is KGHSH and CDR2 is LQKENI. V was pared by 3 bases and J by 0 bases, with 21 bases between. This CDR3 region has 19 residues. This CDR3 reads CASSPSPQGPVSSGNTIYF. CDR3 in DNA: TGTGCCAGCTCACCCTCTCCTCAGGGTCCCGTCTCCTCTGGAAACACCATATATTTT.

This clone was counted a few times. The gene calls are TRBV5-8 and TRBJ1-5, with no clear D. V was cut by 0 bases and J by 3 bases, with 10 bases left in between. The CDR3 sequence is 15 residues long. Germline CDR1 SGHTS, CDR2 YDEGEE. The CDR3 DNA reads TGTGCCAGCAGCTTGGAGCCAGGCCACAATCAGCCCCAGCATTTT. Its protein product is CASSLEPGHNQPQHF.

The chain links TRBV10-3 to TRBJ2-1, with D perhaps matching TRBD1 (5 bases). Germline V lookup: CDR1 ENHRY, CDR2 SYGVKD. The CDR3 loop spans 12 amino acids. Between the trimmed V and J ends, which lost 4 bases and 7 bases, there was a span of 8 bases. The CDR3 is CAISGTLNEQFF. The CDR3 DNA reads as TGTGCCATCAGTGGGACACTAAATGAGCAGTTCTTC.

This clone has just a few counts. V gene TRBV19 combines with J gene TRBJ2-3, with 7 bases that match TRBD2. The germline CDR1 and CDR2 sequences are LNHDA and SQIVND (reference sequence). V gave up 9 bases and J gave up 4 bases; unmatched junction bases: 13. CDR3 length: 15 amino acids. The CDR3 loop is CASRVSGGGADTQYF. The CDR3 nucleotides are TGTGCCAGCCGGGTATCGGGGGGAGGTGCAGATACGCAGTATTTT.

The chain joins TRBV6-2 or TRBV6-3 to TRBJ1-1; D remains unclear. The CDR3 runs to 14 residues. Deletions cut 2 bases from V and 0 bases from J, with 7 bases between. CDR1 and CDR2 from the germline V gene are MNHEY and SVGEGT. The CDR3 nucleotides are TGTGCCAGCAGTTACGAATCGGTGAACACTGAAGCTTTCTTT. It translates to CASSYESVNTEAFF.

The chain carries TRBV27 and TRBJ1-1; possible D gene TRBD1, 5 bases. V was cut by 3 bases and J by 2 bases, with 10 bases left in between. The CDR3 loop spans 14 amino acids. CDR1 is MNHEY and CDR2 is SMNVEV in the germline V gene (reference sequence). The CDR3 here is CASSFDGGNTEAFF. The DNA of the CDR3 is TGTGCCAGCAGTTTCGACGGGGGAAACACTGAAGCTTTCTTT.

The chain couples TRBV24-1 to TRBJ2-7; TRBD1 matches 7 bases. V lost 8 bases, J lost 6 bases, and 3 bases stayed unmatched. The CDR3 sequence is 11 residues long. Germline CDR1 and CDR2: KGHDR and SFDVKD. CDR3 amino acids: CATKNRGEQYF. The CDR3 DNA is TGTGCCACCAAAAACAGGGGCGAGCAGTACTTC.